A selection of T cell receptor beta chains follows, all from one sample in a study of CD8 T cells in ankylosing spondylitis. One entry per CDR3 protein results from TCRdb running MiXCR on the 5' RACE reads. This table holds about 150,000 distinct CDR3 sequences, around 10% found once. The sample taken for sequencing was blood, either unsorted or a sorted T cell fraction (not recorded which). Every receptor here comes from a female donor with ankylosing spondylitis or in good health (not recorded which). CDR3s include the opening cysteine and the closing phenylalanine or tryptophan. Rows may omit the clone size; those that give it use once, few, many or a size class.

v_call,clone_size,j_call,cdr3_aa
TRBV7-8,-,TRBJ2-3,CASSRTSGSGGATDTQYF
TRBV4-1,few,TRBJ2-3,CASSQDGQGRDTQYF
TRBV11-2,-,TRBJ2-2,CASGKGGADTGELFF
TRBV12-3/TRBV12-4,many,TRBJ2-1,CASSRDSSNEQFF
TRBV18,many,TRBJ1-1,CASSPFQGGLVETEAFF
TRBV20-1,many,TRBJ2-1,CSATPAGVEFNEQFF
TRBV5-1,many,TRBJ2-2,CASSLQGAVHTGELFF
TRBV20-1,few,TRBJ1-1,CSARVGGLDTEAFF
TRBV7-6,-,TRBJ1-1,CASSSPAELNTEAFF
TRBV20-1,many,TRBJ2-1,CSARGNSEQFF
TRBV29-1,few,TRBJ1-6,CSVQNHYNSPLHF
TRBV7-3,many,TRBJ2-7,CASSSPQVSSEQYF
TRBV7-3,many,TRBJ2-6,CASSLDRNTGANVLTF
TRBV27,many,TRBJ2-7,CASKTSLDYEQYF
TRBV12-3/TRBV12-4,-,TRBJ2-2,CASRQMDTNTGELFF
TRBV15,many,TRBJ1-4,CATSSLGGAGEKLFF
TRBV15,many,TRBJ2-3,CATSRGGSDTQYF
TRBV7-9,many,TRBJ2-2,CASSLDTSGELFF
TRBV20-1,many,TRBJ2-5,CSAGQETQYF
TRBV29-1,many,TRBJ1-2,CSVENQRGESAYGYTF
TRBV25-1,many,TRBJ1-1,CASSEQVGDEAFF
TRBV12-3/TRBV12-4,few,TRBJ2-6,CASSEGSVGSGANVLTF
TRBV29-1,-,TRBJ2-1,CSVERLRGVQFF
TRBV3-1,many,TRBJ2-2,CASSQGKGVSGELFF
TRBV11-2,many,TRBJ1-5,CASSLGLGSAMNQPQHF
TRBV28,many,TRBJ2-2,CASRNSGTGTGELFF
TRBV12-3/TRBV12-4,many,TRBJ1-2,CASSSGRYGYTF
TRBV11-2,many,TRBJ1-3,CASNPRPGGLSAGNTIYF
TRBV6-2/TRBV6-3,-,TRBJ1-1,CASSRTGDTEAFF
TRBV27,many,TRBJ2-1,CASSLRSTLGEQFF
TRBV11-2,-,TRBJ2-2,CASSSTLREGTGELFF
TRBV4-1,-,TRBJ2-7,CASSEVLGIEDEQYF
TRBV11-2,many,TRBJ2-1,CASSQTGAHTNEQFF
TRBV29-1,many,TRBJ1-2,CSVVLGWGGNEGYTF
TRBV5-6,many,TRBJ1-2,CASSSSDIRQGYTF
TRBV7-2,many,TRBJ2-5,CASSQTREETQYF
TRBV18,-,TRBJ1-1,CASSPWFGRRNTEAFF
TRBV12-3/TRBV12-4,-,TRBJ2-5,CASSTTGAQETQYF
TRBV7-8,many,TRBJ1-1,CASSPLGYMNTEAFF
TRBV4-1,many,TRBJ1-6,CASSQSPLPGQGSSPLHF
TRBV5-5,many,TRBJ2-5,CASSANQETQYF
TRBV30,many,TRBJ2-7,CALLVGSSYEQYF